A selection of T cell receptor beta chains follows, all from one sample in a study of post-analysis software for immune sequencing data. TCRdb called the PCR reads again in MiXCR, with one record for every CDR3 protein. Among a few hundred thousand distinct CDR3 sequences listed, around 37% were seen once. Sequencing was performed on blood. All receptors derive from a girl aged 5-17 years with multiple sclerosis. Each CDR3 is given with its conserved first and last residue. D genes are given only for firm matches. Clone size is not always given. Where it is, it says once, few, many or a class for expanded clones.

>-|few|TRBJ2-6|TRBV5-1
CASSLVLWDSSGANVLTF
TGCGCCAGCAGCTTGGTATTATGGGATTCCTCTGGGGCCAACGTCCTGACTTTC
>-|few|TRBJ1-2|TRBV12-3/TRBV12-4
CASSFFGTNYGYTF
TGTGCCAGCAGTTTCTTCGGCACTAACTATGGCTACACCTTC
>-|many|TRBJ1-2|TRBV6-5
CASSQDSLTRGYTF
TGTGCCAGCAGTCAAGATAGTCTCACTCGCGGCTACACCTTC
>-|-|TRBJ2-5|TRBV29-1
CSVVLFEGVGEETQYF
TGCAGCGTTGTCCTGTTTGAAGGGGTAGGGGAAGAGACCCAGTACTTC
>-|-|TRBJ2-1|TRBV6-2/TRBV6-3
CASSPDTLSYNEQFF
TGTGCCAGCAGCCCTGATACTCTCTCCTACAATGAGCAGTTCTTC
>-|-|TRBJ2-3|TRBV4-1
CASSQSSTDTQYF
TGCGCCAGCAGCCAAAGCAGCACAGATACGCAGTATTTT
>-|-|TRBJ2-3|TRBV9
CASTISGSRADTQYF
TGTGCCAGCACCATCTCCGGGTCTCGGGCAGATACGCAGTATTTT
>-|-|TRBJ2-5|TRBV20-1
CSARDPGHPETQYF
TGCAGTGCTAGAGATCCAGGGCACCCAGAGACCCAGTACTTC
>TRBD1|few|TRBJ2-3|TRBV29-1
CSVEGLARGLRTDTQYF
TGCAGCGTTGAAGGATTGGCCAGGGGGTTACGAACAGATACGCAGTATTTT
>-|few|TRBJ1-1|TRBV27
CASSWRASGTEAFF
TGTGCCAGCAGTTGGAGGGCTTCGGGCACTGAAGCTTTCTTT
>TRBD1|-|TRBJ2-7|TRBV28
CASTPEGTDPYEQYF
TGTGCCAGCACCCCTGAGGGGACAGACCCCTACGAGCAGTACTTC
>TRBD1|-|TRBJ1-2|TRBV7-2
CASSSGTEYGYTF
TGTGCCAGCAGCTCCGGGACAGAATATGGCTACACCTTC
>-|many|TRBJ2-1|TRBV3-1
CASSPWEGTVEQFF
TGTGCCAGCAGCCCCTGGGAGGGGACAGTTGAGCAGTTCTTC
>-|many|TRBJ2-7|TRBV12-3/TRBV12-4
CASRTGTGSYEQYF
TGTGCCAGCAGAACCGGGACGGGCTCCTACGAGCAGTACTTC
>-|-|TRBJ2-2|TRBV5-1
CASLGGMSDGELFF
TGCGCCAGCTTAGGAGGGATGTCGGACGGGGAGCTGTTTTTT
>-|-|TRBJ1-5|TRBV29-1
CSVEPALNQAQHF
TGCAGCGTTGAGCCGGCCCTCAATCAGGCCCAGCATTTT
>-|-|TRBJ1-6|TRBV6-2/TRBV6-3
CASSYSTSRNSPLHF
TGTGCCAGCAGTTACTCGACCAGCCGGAATTCACCCCTCCACTTT
>-|once|TRBJ2-7|TRBV20-1
CSARTSRSYEQYF
TGCAGTGCAAGGACATCCAGGTCCTACGAGCAGTACTTC
>-|-|TRBJ2-1|TRBV5-4
CASSLKQAHNEQFF
TGTGCCAGCAGCCTGAAACAGGCCCACAATGAGCAGTTCTTC
>TRBD2|-|TRBJ2-3|TRBV20-1
CSARIAGTTGTQYF
TGCAGTGCTAGAATAGCGGGGACGACAGGTACGCAGTATTTT
>-|few|TRBJ2-7|TRBV7-2
CASSSTGGGVQYF
TGTGCCAGCAGCTCAACAGGGGGAGGGGTGCAGTACTTC
>-|-|TRBJ1-1|TRBV18
CASSPLRESNTEAFF
TGTGCCAGCTCACCATTACGGGAATCAAACACTGAAGCTTTCTTT
>-|many|TRBJ2-7|TRBV20-1
CSASRDIPYEQYF
TGCAGTGCGTCCAGGGACATTCCCTACGAGCAGTACTTC
>TRBD1|few|TRBJ1-1|TRBV5-6
CASSLMGQGNTEAFF
TGTGCCAGCAGCTTGATGGGACAGGGGAACACTGAAGCTTTCTTT
>-|-|TRBJ2-1|TRBV12-3/TRBV12-4
CASSFVVPIRDEQFF
TGTGCCAGCAGTTTCGTCGTCCCGATACGGGATGAGCAGTTCTTC
>-|few|TRBJ1-2|TRBV10-3
CAISEANYGYTF
TGTGCCATCAGTGAAGCGAACTATGGCTACACCTTC
>TRBD1|few|TRBJ1-2|TRBV7-2
CASRPTGNGGYTF
TGTGCCAGCAGACCGACAGGGAATGGTGGCTACACCTTC
>-|once|TRBJ2-6|TRBV9
CAGSVGISTGANVLTF
TGTGCCGGCAGCGTAGGCATCTCTACCGGGGCCAACGTCCTGACTTTC
>-|few|TRBJ2-1|TRBV5-1
CASSTPLGSMDEQFF
TGCGCCAGCAGCACCCCCTTGGGGAGCATGGATGAGCAGTTCTTC
>TRBD2|few|TRBJ2-1|TRBV7-2
CASSPLELAGGGEQFF
TGTGCCAGCAGCCCCCTCGAGCTAGCGGGGGGTGGTGAGCAGTTCTTC
>-|few|TRBJ2-3|TRBV12-3/TRBV12-4
CASSFGADTQYF
TGTGCCAGCAGTTTCGGTGCAGATACGCAGTATTTT
>-|-|TRBJ2-1|TRBV27
CASSVTWGLGFVGNNEQFF
TGTGCCAGCAGTGTAACTTGGGGTTTAGGTTTTGTCGGAAACAATGAGCAGTTCTTC
>TRBD2|-|TRBJ2-1|TRBV2
CASRAGPLFSEQFF
TGTGCCAGCCGAGCGGGGCCCCTTTTCTCTGAGCAGTTCTTC
>-|-|TRBJ2-1|TRBV4-3
CASSLGHRVSYNEQFF
TGCGCCAGCAGTCTAGGCCACAGGGTTTCCTACAATGAGCAGTTCTTC
>-|few|TRBJ1-1|TRBV5-5
CASSYRQPQLMNTEAFF
TGTGCCAGCAGCTATAGACAGCCTCAGCTGATGAACACTGAAGCTTTCTTT
>-|-|TRBJ2-2|TRBV5-4
CASSPDRTYTGELFF
TGTGCCAGCAGCCCGGACAGAACCTACACCGGGGAGCTGTTTTTT
>TRBD1|few|TRBJ1-4|TRBV28
CASSSRQGANEKLFF
TGTGCCAGCAGTTCTCGACAGGGGGCGAATGAAAAACTGTTTTTT
>-|few|TRBJ1-2|TRBV6-2/TRBV6-3
CASSPGAASGYTF
TGTGCCAGCAGCCCCGGGGCGGCCTCCGGCTACACCTTC
>-|-|TRBJ2-5|TRBV24-1
CAASDLPGREETQYF
TGTGCCGCCAGTGATTTGCCCGGGCGCGAAGAGACCCAGTACTTC
>-|few|TRBJ2-2|TRBV7-9
CASSRGEVTRELFF
TGTGCCAGCAGCAGGGGGGAAGTCACCCGGGAGCTGTTTTTT
>-|-|TRBJ2-3|TRBV11-2
CASSHRDQVPADTQYF
TGTGCCAGCAGCCACCGGGACCAAGTTCCCGCTGATACGCAGTATTTT
>TRBD1|-|TRBJ2-5|TRBV7-9
CASSVYKGAGVSQETQYF
TGTGCCAGCAGCGTTTATAAGGGGGCAGGGGTTTCCCAAGAGACCCAGTACTTC
>-|many|TRBJ1-1|TRBV5-1
CASSLRGAGEKTEAFF
TGCGCCAGCAGCTTGCGAGGCGCAGGGGAGAAAACTGAAGCTTTCTTT
>TRBD1|-|TRBJ1-3|TRBV4-3
CASSQGTGGVKSHTIYF
TGCGCCAGCAGCCAAGGGACAGGGGGCGTCAAGAGTCACACCATATATTTT
>TRBD1|few|TRBJ2-1|TRBV6-5
CASSPQGAYNEQFF
TGTGCCAGCAGTCCTCAGGGGGCCTACAATGAGCAGTTCTTC
>TRBD1|many|TRBJ2-7|TRBV4-2
CATRDSSYEQYF
TGTGCCACCCGGGACAGCTCCTACGAGCAGTACTTC
>-|-|TRBJ1-1|TRBV5-1
CASSQDTELEAFF
TGCGCCAGCAGCCAAGATACAGAACTTGAAGCTTTCTTT
>TRBD1|few|TRBJ2-5|TRBV18
CASSPFTGGQETQYF
TGTGCCAGCTCACCATTTACAGGGGGCCAAGAGACCCAGTACTTC
>TRBD1|-|TRBJ1-1|TRBV20-1
CSARGIDRASSEAFF
TGCAGTGCTAGGGGGATAGACAGGGCATCGTCTGAAGCTTTCTTT
>-|-|TRBJ2-1|TRBV29-1
CSVRGPYNEQFF
TGCAGCGTAAGGGGCCCCTACAATGAGCAGTTCTTC
>TRBD1|-|TRBJ2-7|TRBV12-3/TRBV12-4
CASSLLGTASYEQYF
TGTGCCAGCAGTTTATTGGGGACAGCATCCTACGAGCAGTACTTC
>TRBD2|once|TRBJ2-3|TRBV5-1
CASSTIPGLATDTQYF
TGCGCCAGCAGCACGATACCGGGACTAGCAACAGATACGCAGTATTTT
>-|-|TRBJ1-2|TRBV7-9
CASSPTDSYGYTF
TGTGCCAGCAGCCCGACGGACAGCTATGGCTACACCTTC
>TRBD1|few|TRBJ2-1|TRBV27
CASSDRVLDNEQFF
TGTGCCAGCAGTGACAGGGTGCTGGACAATGAGCAGTTCTTC
>-|few|TRBJ2-3|TRBV12-5
CASGLGTSTDTQYF
TGTGCTAGTGGTCTAGGGACCTCAACCGATACGCAGTATTTT
>TRBD1|-|TRBJ1-1|TRBV5-6
CASSLVGDRQAFF
TGTGCCAGCAGCTTGGTTGGGGACAGGCAAGCTTTCTTT
>TRBD2|-|TRBJ2-7|TRBV10-2
CASKTGTSGAYEQYF
TGCGCCAGCAAGACCGGGACTAGCGGGGCCTACGAGCAGTACTTC
>-|-|TRBJ1-5|TRBV24-1
CATSDPSRDTGLAPQHF
TGTGCCACCAGTGACCCTAGCCGGGACACGGGTTTGGCGCCCCAGCATTTT
>-|few|TRBJ2-5|TRBV10-2
CASSQPFRRVQETQYF
TGCGCCAGCAGTCAACCTTTTAGACGGGTGCAAGAGACCCAGTACTTC
>-|-|TRBJ1-1|TRBV20-1
CSASASSMDIWLNTEAFF
TGCAGTGCTAGTGCATCGTCGATGGACATCTGGCTGAACACTGAAGCTTTCTTT